The rows below give T cell receptor beta chains drawn from one sample of a study of blood T cell repertoires in COVID-19. Sequencing was performed with immunoSEQ multiplex PCR; in TCRdb, only in-frame clones are kept and a portion is missing. Of some 150,000 clones listed, 65% to 85% are singletons. The sample comprised peripheral blood. The source is a woman aged 60-75 years with acute or convalescent COVID-19. The CDR3 runs from the conserved cysteine through the conserved F or W. The D gene is left open where the match is weak. The size entry is marked missing in some rows and otherwise reads once, few, many or a size class.

v_gene: TRBV28; abundance: NA; j_gene: TRBJ1-2; d_gene: NA; CDR3nt: TGTGCCAGCAGAGGGGCGGCTAACTATGGCTACACCTTC; CDR3aa: CASRGAANYGYTF
v_gene: TRBV9; abundance: once; j_gene: TRBJ1-3; d_gene: NA; CDR3nt: TGTGCCAGCAGCGAAATATTCGGAAACACCATATATTTT; CDR3aa: CASSEIFGNTIYF
v_gene: TRBV18; abundance: NA; j_gene: TRBJ1-4; d_gene: NA; CDR3nt: TGTGCCAGCTCACCAAGAGGGCCCCCAACTAATGAAAAACTGTTTTTT; CDR3aa: CASSPRGPPTNEKLFF
v_gene: TRBV18; abundance: few; j_gene: TRBJ1-2; d_gene: TRBD1; CDR3nt: TGTGCCAGCTCACCTGGACAGGACTACAGGGGCTATGGCTACACCTTC; CDR3aa: CASSPGQDYRGYGYTF
v_gene: TRBV28; abundance: NA; j_gene: TRBJ2-1; d_gene: TRBD2; CDR3nt: TGTGCCAGCAGTTTATCTACGGGGGGGCGCAAGTACAATGAGCAGTTCTTC; CDR3aa: CASSLSTGGRKYNEQFF
v_gene: TRBV2; abundance: NA; j_gene: TRBJ1-5; d_gene: NA; CDR3nt: TGTGCCAGCAGTGAAGCCGGGGTAGGGAGTGAGCCCCAGCATTTT; CDR3aa: CASSEAGVGSEPQHF
v_gene: TRBV12-3/TRBV12-4; abundance: NA; j_gene: TRBJ1-1; d_gene: TRBD1; CDR3nt: TGTGCCAGCAGCCGCGCAGGGGGCGGGCGAGCTTTCTTT; CDR3aa: CASSRAGGGRAFF
v_gene: TRBV5-4; abundance: NA; j_gene: TRBJ2-7; d_gene: TRBD2; CDR3nt: TGTGCCAGCAGCTTGGTTGGTAGCGGGACCCAAAACTACGAGCAGTACTTC; CDR3aa: CASSLVGSGTQNYEQYF
v_gene: TRBV28; abundance: few; j_gene: TRBJ1-2; d_gene: TRBD1; CDR3nt: TGTGCCAGCAGCCTAAGGGACAGTGGCTACACCTTC; CDR3aa: CASSLRDSGYTF
v_gene: TRBV5-6; abundance: NA; j_gene: TRBJ2-7; d_gene: NA; CDR3nt: TGTGCCAGCAGCATAGGGACATCCCTGGGGTACGAGCAGTACTTC; CDR3aa: CASSIGTSLGYEQYF
v_gene: TRBV7-2; abundance: NA; j_gene: TRBJ2-7; d_gene: NA; CDR3nt: TGTGCCAGCAGCTTAGGGCCTTCCTACGAGCAGTACTTC; CDR3aa: CASSLGPSYEQYF
v_gene: TRBV30; abundance: NA; j_gene: TRBJ1-4; d_gene: NA; CDR3nt: TGTGCCTGGAGTTGGCAGGGGACTGAAAAACTGTTTTTT; CDR3aa: CAWSWQGTEKLFF
v_gene: TRBV29-1; abundance: NA; j_gene: TRBJ1-2; d_gene: TRBD1; CDR3nt: TGCAGCGTTGACAGGGGGCTTTTCTATGGCTACACCTTC; CDR3aa: CSVDRGLFYGYTF
v_gene: TRBV19; abundance: NA; j_gene: TRBJ2-7; d_gene: TRBD2; CDR3nt: TGTGCCAGTAGTAGACTAGCGGGAGGCTACGAGCAGTACTTC; CDR3aa: CASSRLAGGYEQYF
v_gene: TRBV28; abundance: NA; j_gene: TRBJ1-1; d_gene: TRBD1; CDR3nt: TGTGCCAGCAGTCCTCGGGACAGCCCAGCCGCTTTCTTT; CDR3aa: CASSPRDSPAAFF
v_gene: TRBV28; abundance: few; j_gene: TRBJ1-1; d_gene: NA; CDR3nt: TGTGCCAGCAGTTTACAGGGTGAAGCTTTCTTT; CDR3aa: CASSLQGEAFF
v_gene: TRBV11-2; abundance: NA; j_gene: TRBJ1-5; d_gene: TRBD1; CDR3nt: TGTGCCAGCAGCTTAACGGTGCCGGGACAGGGTCGTTATCAGCCCCAGCATTTT; CDR3aa: CASSLTVPGQGRYQPQHF
v_gene: TRBV15; abundance: NA; j_gene: TRBJ1-2; d_gene: NA; CDR3nt: TGTGCCACCAGCCCCCGTCTGCAGCCTGCGGGAGGCTACACCTTC; CDR3aa: CATSPRLQPAGGYTF
v_gene: TRBV10-3; abundance: NA; j_gene: TRBJ2-2; d_gene: NA; CDR3nt: TGTGCCATCAGTCCTGACACCGGGGAGCTGTTTTTT; CDR3aa: CAISPDTGELFF
v_gene: TRBV5-7; abundance: NA; j_gene: TRBJ2-7; d_gene: TRBD1; CDR3nt: TGTGCCAGCAGCTTGGACAGGGGGCGGAGGAGTTCCACCTACGAGCAGTACTTC; CDR3aa: CASSLDRGRRSSTYEQYF
v_gene: TRBV7-3; abundance: NA; j_gene: TRBJ2-1; d_gene: TRBD2; CDR3nt: TGTGCCAGCAGCGTCTCTAGCGGGAGCCCCTCCTACAATGAGCAGTTCTTC; CDR3aa: CASSVSSGSPSYNEQFF
v_gene: TRBV6-5; abundance: once; j_gene: TRBJ1-1; d_gene: NA; CDR3nt: TGTGCCAGCAGTTCGGACACTGAAGCTTTCTTT; CDR3aa: CASSSDTEAFF
v_gene: TRBV7-8; abundance: NA; j_gene: TRBJ2-1; d_gene: TRBD2; CDR3nt: TGTGCCAGCACCCCGCGAGGGGGACTAGCGGGGCCCTTCAATGAGCAGTTCTTC; CDR3aa: CASTPRGGLAGPFNEQFF
v_gene: TRBV4-2; abundance: few; j_gene: TRBJ2-5; d_gene: NA; CDR3nt: TGTGCCAGCAGCCCTAGCGTACAAGAGACCCAGTACTTC; CDR3aa: CASSPSVQETQYF
v_gene: TRBV3-1/TRBV3-2; abundance: NA; j_gene: TRBJ1-5; d_gene: NA; CDR3nt: TGTGCCAGCAGCCCCAGGGGCGGCCAGCCCCAGCATTTT; CDR3aa: CASSPRGGQPQHF
v_gene: TRBV30; abundance: NA; j_gene: TRBJ1-1; d_gene: NA; CDR3nt: TGTGCCTGGAGTGCGATGGGGCCTGAAGCTTTCTTT; CDR3aa: CAWSAMGPEAFF
v_gene: TRBV28; abundance: NA; j_gene: TRBJ2-5; d_gene: TRBD2; CDR3nt: TGTGCCAGCAAGAGCGGGGTGGAGACCCAGTACTTC; CDR3aa: CASKSGVETQYF
v_gene: TRBV5-4; abundance: NA; j_gene: TRBJ2-7; d_gene: NA; CDR3nt: TGTGCCAGCAGCTTGGGGACAAACTACGAGCAGTACTTC; CDR3aa: CASSLGTNYEQYF
v_gene: TRBV30; abundance: few; j_gene: TRBJ1-2; d_gene: NA; CDR3nt: TGTGCCTGTCGGCAGGGGGGCTACACCTTC; CDR3aa: CACRQGGYTF
v_gene: TRBV27; abundance: NA; j_gene: TRBJ2-7; d_gene: TRBD1; CDR3nt: TGTGCCAGCAGTACCCGACAGGGGAGCTCCTACGAGCAGTACTTC; CDR3aa: CASSTRQGSSYEQYF
v_gene: TRBV28; abundance: NA; j_gene: TRBJ1-6; d_gene: TRBD1; CDR3nt: TGTGCCAGCAGTCCGGGACAGGGTAATAATTCACCCCTCCACTTT; CDR3aa: CASSPGQGNNSPLHF
v_gene: TRBV24-1; abundance: NA; j_gene: TRBJ2-5; d_gene: NA; CDR3nt: TGTGCCACAGAAGGACAGCAAGAGACCCAGTACTTC; CDR3aa: CATEGQQETQYF
v_gene: TRBV6-4; abundance: NA; j_gene: TRBJ1-5; d_gene: NA; CDR3nt: TGTGCCAGGGGCCCCGAGAAGCAGGACATTAGCAATCAGCCCCAGCATTTT; CDR3aa: CARGPEKQDISNQPQHF
v_gene: TRBV29-1; abundance: NA; j_gene: TRBJ1-5; d_gene: NA; CDR3nt: TGCAGCGTTGCCCGTAGCAATCAGCCCCAGCATTTT; CDR3aa: CSVARSNQPQHF
v_gene: TRBV27; abundance: NA; j_gene: TRBJ1-1; d_gene: NA; CDR3nt: TGTGCCAGCAGTTTTGCAGAGAACACTGAAGCTTTCTTT; CDR3aa: CASSFAENTEAFF
v_gene: TRBV7-8; abundance: NA; j_gene: TRBJ2-2; d_gene: NA; CDR3nt: TGTGCCAGCAGCCCACCCCTGCGCCTGAACACCGGGGAGCTGTTTTTT; CDR3aa: CASSPPLRLNTGELFF
v_gene: TRBV3-1/TRBV3-2; abundance: NA; j_gene: TRBJ1-5; d_gene: NA; CDR3nt: TGTGCCAGCAGCCAAGGGGACTGGGAAGGGCAGCCCCAGCATTTT; CDR3aa: CASSQGDWEGQPQHF
v_gene: TRBV6-1; abundance: NA; j_gene: TRBJ2-7; d_gene: TRBD1; CDR3nt: TGTGCCAGCAGTGAATTTCGGACAGGGGGCGGCGAGCAGTACTTC; CDR3aa: CASSEFRTGGGEQYF
v_gene: TRBV7-3; abundance: few; j_gene: TRBJ2-2; d_gene: TRBD2; CDR3nt: TGTGCCAGCAGCTTAGAAACTAGCGGAGGATCCGGGGAGCTGTTTTTT; CDR3aa: CASSLETSGGSGELFF
v_gene: TRBV12-3/TRBV12-4; abundance: NA; j_gene: TRBJ2-1; d_gene: NA; CDR3nt: TGTGCCAGCAGTTTACTAGCATCCAATGAGCAGTTCTTC; CDR3aa: CASSLLASNEQFF
v_gene: TRBV11-3; abundance: NA; j_gene: TRBJ2-7; d_gene: NA; CDR3nt: TGTGCCAGCAGCTTAGATTGGGGAGGTGGCGCCTACGAGCAGTACTTC; CDR3aa: CASSLDWGGGAYEQYF